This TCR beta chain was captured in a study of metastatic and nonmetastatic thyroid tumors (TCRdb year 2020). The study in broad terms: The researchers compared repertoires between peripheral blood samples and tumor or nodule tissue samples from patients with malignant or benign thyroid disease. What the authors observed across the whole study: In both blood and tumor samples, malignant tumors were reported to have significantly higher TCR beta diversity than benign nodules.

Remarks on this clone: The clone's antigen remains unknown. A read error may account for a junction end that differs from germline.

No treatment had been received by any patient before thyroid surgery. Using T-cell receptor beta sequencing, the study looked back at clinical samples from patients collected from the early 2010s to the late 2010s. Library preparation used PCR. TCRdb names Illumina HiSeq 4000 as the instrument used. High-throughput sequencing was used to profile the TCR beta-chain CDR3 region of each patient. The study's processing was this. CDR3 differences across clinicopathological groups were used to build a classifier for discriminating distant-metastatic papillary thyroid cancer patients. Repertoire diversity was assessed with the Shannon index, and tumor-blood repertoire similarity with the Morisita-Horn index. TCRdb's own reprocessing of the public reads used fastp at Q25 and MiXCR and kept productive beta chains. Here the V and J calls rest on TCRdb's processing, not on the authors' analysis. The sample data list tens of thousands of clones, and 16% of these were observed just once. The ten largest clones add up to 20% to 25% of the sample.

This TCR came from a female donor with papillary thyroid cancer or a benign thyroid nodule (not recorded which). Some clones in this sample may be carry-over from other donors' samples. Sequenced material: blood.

The CDR3 protein: CASSKIWTPDKQYF. The DNA sequence reads TGCGCCAGTAGTAAAATTTGGACCCCAGATAAGCAGTATTTT. This sequence uses TRBV19 and TRBJ2-3; the D gene lacks a confident call. The CDR3, from cysteine to phenylalanine, totals 14 residues. CDR3 DNA is the only sequence kept; it has 42 bases, read in frame from the first base. CDR1 and CDR2 were assigned from the germline V gene (reference sequence) as LNHDA and SQIVND.